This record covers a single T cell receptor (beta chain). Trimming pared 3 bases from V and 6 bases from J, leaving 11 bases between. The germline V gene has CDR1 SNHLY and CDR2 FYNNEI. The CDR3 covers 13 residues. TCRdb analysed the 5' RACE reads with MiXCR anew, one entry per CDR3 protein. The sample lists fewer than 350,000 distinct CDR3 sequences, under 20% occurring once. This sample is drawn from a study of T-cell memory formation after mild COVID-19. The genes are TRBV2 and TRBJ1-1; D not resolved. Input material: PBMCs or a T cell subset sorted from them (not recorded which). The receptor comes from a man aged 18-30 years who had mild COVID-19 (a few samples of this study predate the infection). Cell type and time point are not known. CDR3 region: CASSETDAAEAFF. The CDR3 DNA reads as TGTGCCAGCAGTGAGACGGACGCAGCTGAAGCTTTCTTT.